The 19 T cell receptor beta chains listed next were all sequenced from one sample in a study of blood T cells in healthy people across ages. A second roughly 7 to 12 cycle PCR used barcoded and J-beta primers. From the 5' RACE reads, TCRdb called clonotypes with MiXCR, one entry per CDR3 protein. The sample has about 900,000 distinct CDR3 sequences, around 48% seen once; the top ten hold about an eighth. The specimen was blood. These receptors were taken from a young man in good health.

This clonotype was detected only a few times. The V call is TRBV7-2, the J call TRBJ2-2; D ambiguous. V lost 7 bases and J lost 4, with 10 bases in between. This CDR3 spans 13 amino acids. Germline values: CDR1 SGHTA, CDR2 FQGNSA. For the CDR3, the DNA is TGTGCCAGCACACGCCCGGGCACCGGGGAGCTGTTTTTT. Residues: CASTRPGTGELFF.

This clonotype appeared a few times. A read error may produce the germline difference seen at one junction end. The V gene is TRBV7-2, the J gene TRBJ2-1, with 11 bases that match TRBD2. The CDR3 is made up of 16 amino acids. Germline-derived CDR1 and CDR2 are SGHTA and FQGNSA. This chain's CDR3 is CAGSLGGTSGYNEQFF. DNA of the CDR3: TGTGCCGGCAGCTTAGGAGGGACTAGCGGCTACAATGAGCAGTTCTTC. Complete variable domain (other parts from reference TRBV7-2 and TRBJ2-1): GAGVSQSPSNKVTEKGKDVELRCDPISGHTALYWYRQSLGQGLEFLIYFQGNSAPDKSGLPSDRFSAERTGGSVSTLTIQRTQQEDSAVYLCAGSLGGTSGYNEQFFGPGTRLTVL.

The J gene is TRBJ1-6, the V gene TRBV4-3; D is perhaps TRBD1 (6 bases). Germline V CDR1 and CDR2: LGHNA, YSLEER. Trimming left V 0 bases short and J 4 bases short, with 16 bases between. CDR3 length: 18 amino acids. The CDR3 DNA is TGCGCCAGCAGCCAAGACCACAAAGCCGGGACATATAATTCACCCCTCCACTTT. It yields the protein CASSQDHKAGTYNSPLHF.

This clonotype was observed a few times. The V and J genes are TRBV7-9 and TRBJ1-1; no firm D call. CDR3 length: 16 amino acids. Looked up from germline, CDR1 is SEHNR and CDR2 is FQNEAQ (reference sequence). The V and J ends lost 2 bases and 1 base respectively, with 14 bases between them. The CDR3, as DNA: TGTGCCAGCAGCTTATTTGTGGGCAGTCCGAACACTGAAGCTTTCTTT. The encoded protein is CASSLFVGSPNTEAFF.

This chain uses TRBV3-1 with TRBJ2-1; a possible D gene is TRBD1 (6 bases). Trimming left V 1 base short and J 6 bases short, with 19 bases between. The germline gives CDR1 LGHDT, CDR2 YNNKEL (reference sequence). The CDR3 has 17 amino acids. Written as DNA, the CDR3 is TGTGCCAGCAGCCAAGGGGTGCCAGGGGTAATCGGCAATGAGCAGTTCTTC. Amino acid sequence: CASSQGVPGVIGNEQFF.

The rearrangement uses TRBV20-1 and TRBJ2-1; D may be TRBD1 (6 bases). Germline-derived CDR1 and CDR2 are DFQATT and SNEGSKA (reference sequence). This CDR3 is built from 13 residues. V was trimmed by 6 bases and J by 12 bases, leaving 21 bases between them. The CDR3 bases are TGCAGTGCCGCAGGGGTTACCAGGGGTATGCAGTTCTTC. Translated: CSAAGVTRGMQFF.

The V and J genes are TRBV15 and TRBJ2-1; a weak D match, TRBD2 (5 bases). Germline CDR1 reads LNHNV; CDR2 reads YYDKDF (reference sequence). Deletions cut 1 base from V and 1 base from J, with 8 bases between. CDR3 length: 15 amino acids. Here the CDR3 DNA reads TGTGCCACCAGCAGAGCCCGGGGATCCTACAATGAGCAGTTCTTC. Translated: CATSRARGSYNEQFF.

Only a few counts were recorded for this clonotype. The chain has TRBV5-1 and TRBJ2-2; the D gene is possibly TRBD2 (5 bases). The CDR3 covers 17 residues. V was pared by 0 bases and J by 2 bases, with 14 bases between. Germline V gene lookup returns CDR1 SGHRS and CDR2 YFSETQ. CDR3 DNA sequence: TGCGCCAGCAGCTTGGTGTCAGTTGCGGGCAACACCGGGGAGCTGTTTTTT. Translating gives CASSLVSVAGNTGELFF.

The chain recombines TRBV20-1 with TRBJ1-2; D is ambiguous. The germline V and J ends were trimmed by 5 bases and 1 base, with 14 bases remaining between them. The germline gives CDR1 DFQATT, CDR2 SNEGSKA (reference sequence). This CDR3 has 14 amino acids. The CDR3 DNA follows: TGCAGTGCTGGGGAGTTGCTTATTAACTATGGCTACACCTTC. This gives the protein CSAGELLINYGYTF.

This chain links TRBV18 with TRBJ1-4, with D perhaps TRBD1 (5 bases). This CDR3 has 16 amino acids. V was shortened by 2 bases and J by 6 bases, with 16 bases between the two germline ends. Germline loops: CDR1 KGHSH, CDR2 LQKENI. CDR3 protein: CASSPISGGEDEKLFF. The CDR3 DNA is TGTGCCAGCTCACCAATCTCCGGGGGAGAGGATGAAAAACTGTTTTTT.

The sample holds a few counts of this clonotype. The rearrangement links TRBV2 to TRBJ1-5; D may be TRBD1 (5 bases). The CDR3 spans 15 residues. With 3 bases removed from V and 6 bases from J, the gap between germline ends came to 15 bases. CDR1 is SNHLY, CDR2 FYNNEI, per germline. This CDR3 reads CASSDIGEGGQPQHF. The CDR3, as DNA: TGTGCCAGCAGTGATATAGGGGAGGGCGGTCAGCCCCAGCATTTT.

This chain links TRBV12-3 or TRBV12-4 with TRBJ2-1; TRBD2 aligns across 12 bases. The DNA end is a closer match to TRBJ2-7, so the J assignment may be wrong. The CDR3 sequence is 15 residues long. The CDR3 bases are TGTGCCAGCCAACTAGCGGGGGGCGGTTACAATGAGCAGTACTTC. This translates into CASQLAGGGYNEQYF.

Points on this clonotype: A much more abundant neighbour one base away suggests this may be a read error. The chain joins TRBV10-3 to TRBJ2-7; 8 positions agree with TRBD1. The germline V gene encodes CDR1 ENHRY and CDR2 SYGVKD. The CDR3 is 12 amino acids. The CDR3 protein is CVVQGASYEQYF. In DNA form, the CDR3 reads TGTGTCGTCCAGGGGGCTTCCTACGAGCAGTACTTC.

V and J are TRBV2 and TRBJ1-5; maybe TRBD1 (5 bases). V was pared by 9 bases and J by 0 bases, with 12 bases between. The CDR3 totals 14 residues. Germline-derived CDR1 and CDR2 are SNHLY and FYNNEI. CDR3 bases: TGTGCCAGTGGGACGAGTTATAGCAATCAGCCCCAGCATTTT. Encoded protein: CASGTSYSNQPQHF.

This clonotype was counted a few times. This rearrangement joins TRBV12-5 to TRBJ2-7; D may be TRBD1 or TRBD2 (5 bases each). V shed 5 bases and J shed 7 bases, with 24 bases lying between them. This CDR3 contains 16 residues. Per the germline V gene, CDR1 is LGHNT and CDR2 is FRNRAP. The CDR3, as DNA: TGTGCTAGTGGTACAGGAGGACCAGGGTCCTACAATGAGCAGTACTTC. The encoded protein is CASGTGGPGSYNEQYF. The complete variable domain, with remaining parts taken from reference TRBV12-5 and TRBJ2-7, reads DARVTQTPRHKVTEMGQEVTMRCQPILGHNTVFWYRQTMMQGLELLAYFRNRAPLDDSGMPKDRFSAEMPDATLATLKIQPSEPRDSAVYFCASGTGGPGSYNEQYFGPGTRLTVT.

In the case of this clonotype: This could be a read error, since a much larger clone is one nucleotide away. The CDR3 DNA is TGCGCCAGCAGTTTTCCCTCCCCCGATGGGCAGTTCTTC. As protein: CASSFPSPDGQFF. The chain is built from TRBV5-1 and TRBJ2-1; D is unresolved. Germline assignment: CDR1 SGHRS and CDR2 YFSETQ. Between the trimmed V and J ends, which lost 5 bases and 12 bases, there was a span of 18 bases. The CDR3 loop spans 13 amino acids.

V is TRBV7-2 and J is TRBJ1-6, with a tentative D call TRBD1 (6 bases). The CDR3 runs 15 residues. V was cut by 6 bases and J by 13 bases, with 22 bases left in between. Germline CDR1 is SGHTA and CDR2 is FQGNSA. CDR3 amino acids: CASRSRGEATRPLHF. The CDR3 DNA follows: TGTGCCAGCAGGTCAAGGGGGGAGGCTACAAGGCCCCTCCACTTT.

The chain couples TRBV7-2 to TRBJ2-5; 7 nucleotides agree with TRBD1. CDR1 is SGHTA, CDR2 FQGNSA, per germline. The V segment lost 5 bases and the J segment 11 bases; nucleotides outside the gene matches: 20. The CDR3 has 16 amino acids. The CDR3 region is CASSPQKTGIAGEQYF. CDR3 DNA: TGTGCCAGCAGCCCCCAAAAGACAGGGATCGCCGGGGAGCAGTACTTC.

This chain uses TRBV27 with TRBJ2-1, with D possibly called TRBD1 or TRBD2 (7 bases each). CDR1 MNHEY and CDR2 SMNVEV come from the germline V gene (reference sequence). V lost 5 bases, J lost 1 base, and 15 bases lay in between. This CDR3 comprises 16 residues. The CDR3 region has the DNA TGTGCCAGCAGTCAGTCAGGGGGGGGTTCCTACAATGAGCAGTTCTTC. Encoded protein: CASSQSGGGSYNEQFF.